These 20 T cell receptor beta chains originate from one sample sequenced in a study of blood T cells in healthy people across ages. The second PCR ran about 6 to 12 cycles with a sample-barcoded 5' primer and J-beta primers. Each CDR3 protein is one row after TCRdb ran MiXCR on the 5' RACE reads. The table lists roughly 1,800,000 distinct CDR3 sequences, 40% to 55% of them singletons. Sequenced: blood. All receptors derive from a woman in her forties in good health.

The chain combines TRBV3-1 with TRBJ2-1; 9 bases line up with TRBD1. Germline trimming cut 4 bases from V and 7 bases from J; bases unmatched to any gene: 8. Germline V gene sequence: CDR1 LGHDT, CDR2 YNNKEL (reference sequence). The CDR3 spans 15 residues. The CDR3 region is CASSPGTGHLNEQFF. CDR3 nucleotides: TGTGCCAGCAGCCCCGGGACAGGGCACCTGAATGAGCAGTTCTTC.

The chain is built from TRBV27 and TRBJ2-4; D call uncertain. Germline V lookup: CDR1 MNHEY, CDR2 SMNVEV (reference sequence). Between the trimmed V and J ends, which lost 2 bases and 2 bases, there was a span of 16 bases. This CDR3 comprises 17 residues. The CDR3 DNA sequence: TGTGCCAGCAGTTTAACCGGTATCGGTGGTTCCAAAAACATTCAGTACTTC. As protein: CASSLTGIGGSKNIQYF.

This clonotype was recorded only once. This chain links TRBV7-3 with TRBJ2-1; 11 bases are a match to TRBD1. Germline V CDR1 and CDR2: SGHTA, FQGTGA. The CDR3 has 15 amino acids. Unmatched junction bases numbered 7, after V lost 4 bases and J lost 8 bases. CDR3 bases: TGTGCCAGCAGCTCCTCCCGGACAGGGGGCGATGAGCAGTTCTTC. Protein: CASSSSRTGGDEQFF.

In the case of this clonotype: Since the CDR3 does not end with the conserved phenylalanine or tryptophan, this likely comes from a read error. The J gene is TRBJ2-7, the V gene TRBV5-1, with a weak D call TRBD2 (6 bases). The germline V gene has CDR1 SGHRS and CDR2 YFSETQ. Trimming removed 1 base from V and 0 bases from J, with 14 bases in between. This CDR3 has 16 residues. The CDR3: CASSLRGAGSSYEQYI. The CDR3 DNA reads TGCGCCAGCAGCTTGAGAGGGGCGGGGTCCTCCTACGAGCAGTACATC.

The chain joins TRBV29-1 to TRBJ1-2, with D possibly TRBD1 on 6 matching bases. Trimming shortened V by 5 bases and J by 4 bases, and 14 bases separated the two germline ends. Germline loops: CDR1 SQVTM, CDR2 ANQGSEA. CDR3 length: 13 amino acids. CDR3: CSVLTLGGYGYTF. The DNA for the CDR3 is TGCAGCGTTCTTACCCTAGGGGGCTATGGCTACACCTTC.

This chain links TRBV15 with TRBJ2-5; D may be TRBD2 (5 bases). Per the germline V gene, CDR1 is LNHNV and CDR2 is YYDKDF (reference sequence). The CDR3 sequence is 15 residues long. Trimming cost V 8 bases and J 1 base, with 17 bases left between them. As DNA, the CDR3 is TGTGCCACCTACCAAAACCGGGCGGGCCAAGAGACCCAGTACTTC. Translation: CATYQNRAGQETQYF.

This clonotype was found many times. This clone may be a read error of a much larger clone one base away. The CDR3 here is CASIDNSVNEQYF. DNA for the CDR3: TGTGCCAGCATCGATAACAGCGTCAATGAGCAGTACTTC. The rearrangement links TRBV6-2 or TRBV6-3 to TRBJ2-5; D call uncertain. Germline CDR1 reads MNHEY; CDR2 reads SVGEGT. V was clipped by 7 bases and J by 11 bases, with 20 bases between them. The CDR3 sequence is 13 residues long.

The CDR3 sequence is CASSRTGAQEQYF. DNA for the CDR3: TGTGCCAGCAGCCGGACAGGGGCGCAAGAGCAGTACTTC. The rearrangement uses TRBV6-6 and TRBJ2-7; 9 nucleotides align to TRBD1. V was clipped by 6 bases and J by 7 bases; unmatched bases: 7. Germline CDR1 is MNHNY and CDR2 is SVGAGI (reference sequence). The CDR3 has 13 residues.

On this clonotype: A much larger clone differs from this one at a single base, so this may be a read error. V gene TRBV20-1 combines with J gene TRBJ2-1, with 10 nucleotides matching TRBD1. From germline, CDR1 is DFQATT and CDR2 SNEGSKA (reference sequence). The CDR3 consists of 14 residues. V shed 6 bases and J 8 bases; nucleotides not matched to a gene: 10. The CDR3 sequence is CSATDRGRFDEQFF. CDR3 DNA: TGCAGTGCCACCGACAGGGGGCGTTTCGATGAGCAGTTCTTC.

This clonotype was detected ten times or more. A much larger clone lies one base from this, so it may be a read error. The rearrangement joins TRBV25-1 to TRBJ2-1; 8 bases fit TRBD1. The CDR3 is 12 residues long. Per the germline V gene, CDR1 is MGHDK and CDR2 is SYGVNS. V shed 6 bases, J shed 7 bases, and the junction held 2 bases outside the gene matches. CDR3 protein: CASRDRANEQFF. In nucleotides, the CDR3 is TGTGCCAGCAGGGACAGGGCTAATGAGCAGTTCTTC.

The chain has TRBV29-1 and TRBJ2-3; D may correspond to TRBD1 or TRBD2 (6 bases each). The germline gives CDR1 SQVTM, CDR2 ANQGSEA. Between the trimmed V and J ends, which lost 7 bases and 2 bases, there was a span of 13 bases. The CDR3 sequence is 13 residues long. In nucleotides, the CDR3 is TGCAGCGGCCGCGGGACACTCACAGATACGCAGTATTTT. This translates into CSGRGTLTDTQYF.

The chain recombines TRBV29-1 with TRBJ2-3; D ambiguous. Germline loops: CDR1 SQVTM, CDR2 ANQGSEA. Trimming stripped 0 bases from V and 2 bases from J, with 6 bases between. This CDR3 has 13 residues. The CDR3: CSVEEVTTDTQYF. The DNA of the CDR3 is TGCAGCGTTGAAGAGGTAACCACAGATACGCAGTATTTT.

The chain uses TRBV20-1 and TRBJ1-2, with D uncertain. The CDR3 has 14 amino acids. Trimming took 3 bases from V and 3 from J, leaving 14 bases between them. Germline CDR1 is DFQATT and CDR2 is SNEGSKA (reference sequence). CDR3 in DNA: TGCAGTGCTAGGGGCAACGAAAGGGACTATGGCTACACCTTC. This sequence encodes CSARGNERDYGYTF.

V is TRBV27 and J is TRBJ1-5; 9 nucleotides agree with TRBD1. Per germline, CDR1 MNHEY and CDR2 SMNVEV (reference sequence). V lost 4 bases, J lost 7 bases, and 5 bases stayed unmatched. The CDR3 has 14 residues. Here the CDR3 reads CASSSTGGLQPQHF. The CDR3 region has the DNA TGTGCCAGCAGTTCTACAGGGGGCTTACAGCCCCAGCATTTT.

The chain joins TRBV27 to TRBJ2-5; the D gene could be TRBD1 or TRBD2 (7 bases each). The CDR3 is made up of 14 amino acids. Trimming took 2 bases from V and 6 from J, leaving 13 bases between them. Germline assignment: CDR1 MNHEY and CDR2 SMNVEV (reference sequence). This chain's CDR3 is CASSLGRGGKTQYF. The CDR3 DNA reads TGTGCCAGCAGTTTAGGCAGGGGGGGAAAGACCCAGTACTTC.

The chain couples TRBV6-1 to TRBJ2-7; D is unclear. V was shortened by 7 bases and J by 7 bases, with 20 bases between the two germline ends. CDR3 length: 14 residues. Germline CDR1 and CDR2: MNHNS and SASEGT. The CDR3 bases are TGTGCCAGCACGTTGGGGATATCGTACAATGAGCAGTACTTC. Amino acids: CASTLGISYNEQYF.

This chain links TRBV20-1 with TRBJ1-4; 7 bases are shared with TRBD1. CDR1 is DFQATT and CDR2 is SNEGSKA in the germline V gene (reference sequence). Trimming removed 0 bases from V and 7 bases from J; junction bases left unmatched: 8. The CDR3 runs 15 residues. The CDR3 here is CSARDRNRGGEKLFF. The CDR3 DNA is TGCAGTGCTAGAGATCGGAACAGGGGTGGTGAAAAACTGTTTTTT.

The gene calls are TRBV29-1 and TRBJ2-1; D remains ambiguous. Trimming left V 7 bases short and J 8 bases short, with 9 bases between. Looked up from germline, CDR1 is SQVTM and CDR2 is ANQGSEA. The CDR3 runs 10 residues. CDR3 in amino acids: CSARTYEQFF. The CDR3 DNA reads TGCAGCGCCCGGACCTATGAGCAGTTCTTC.

Of note for this clonotype: Germline is not matched at one junction end, which may reflect a read error. The gene calls are TRBV6-2 or TRBV6-3 and TRBJ2-5, with D perhaps TRBD1 or TRBD2 (5 bases each). CDR1 and CDR2 (germline): MNHEY, SVGEGT. The CDR3 has 13 amino acids. CDR3: CASSLWGNSEQYF. The CDR3 DNA reads as TGCGCCAGCAGCCTATGGGGGAATAGTGAGCAGTACTTC.

The sample holds a few counts of this clonotype. V gene TRBV6-2 or TRBV6-3 combines with J gene TRBJ2-1; the D is unclear. Germline V lookup: CDR1 MNHEY, CDR2 SVGEGT. This CDR3 region has 13 residues. Trimming shortened V by 0 bases and J by 8 bases, and 8 bases separated the two germline ends. DNA for the CDR3: TGTGCCAGCAGTTACTCGTCGGTGGATGAGCAGTTCTTC. Its protein is CASSYSSVDEQFF.